This TCR beta chain was sequenced for a study of cytotoxic CD8 clonotypes in ibrutinib-treated CLL. As for the study in general: Enrolment comprised 11 relapsed/refractory and more than 14 treatment-naive patients; some 18 were IGHV unmutated.

Trimming removed 2 bases at V and 8 bases at J, with 10 bases between. The CDR3 has 13 amino acids. CDR1 and CDR2 from the germline V gene are ENHRY and SYGVKD. Here immunoSEQ multiplex PCR was the method, and the copy in TCRdb shows in-frame clones only, minus some. The table shows fewer than 13,000 clones, with 79% occurring only once. The chain has TRBV10-3 and TRBJ1-3, with a tentative D call TRBD1 (5 bases). The sequencing here drew on PBMCs, taken at disease progression, from a patient treated with ibrutinib. This TCR came from a human donor with chronic lymphocytic leukemia. The chain's CDR3 is CAISETGPDTIYF. The CDR3 DNA sequence: TGTGCCATCAGTGAGACGGGGCCCGACACCATATATTTT.